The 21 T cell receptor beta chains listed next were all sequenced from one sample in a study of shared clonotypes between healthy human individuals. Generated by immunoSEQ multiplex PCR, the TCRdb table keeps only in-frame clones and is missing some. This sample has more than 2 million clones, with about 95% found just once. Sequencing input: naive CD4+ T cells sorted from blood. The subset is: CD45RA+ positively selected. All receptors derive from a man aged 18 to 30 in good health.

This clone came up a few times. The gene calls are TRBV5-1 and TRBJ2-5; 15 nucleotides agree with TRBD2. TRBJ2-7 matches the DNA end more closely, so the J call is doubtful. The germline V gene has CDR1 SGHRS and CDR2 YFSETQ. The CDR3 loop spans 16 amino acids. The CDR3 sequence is CASSSGLAGGTYEQYF. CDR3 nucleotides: TGCGCCAGCAGCTCGGGACTAGCGGGGGGCACCTACGAGCAGTACTTC.

CDR3 sequence reads: CASSVDGANYEQYF. CDR3 in DNA: TGTGCCAGCAGCGTAGACGGGGCGAACTACGAGCAGTACTTC. The chain is built from TRBV9 and TRBJ2-7; D may correspond to TRBD1 or TRBD2 (5 bases each). Germline values: CDR1 SGDLS, CDR2 YYNGEE. Trimming shortened V by 0 bases and J by 3 bases, and 10 bases separated the two germline ends. There are 14 residues in the CDR3.

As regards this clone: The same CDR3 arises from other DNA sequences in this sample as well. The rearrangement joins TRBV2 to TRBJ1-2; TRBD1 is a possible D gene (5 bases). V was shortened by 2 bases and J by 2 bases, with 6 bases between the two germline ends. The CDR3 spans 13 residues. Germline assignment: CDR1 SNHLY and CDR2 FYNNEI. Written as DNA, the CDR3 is TGTGCCAGCAGTGAACAGGGAAACTATGGCTACACCTTC. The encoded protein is CASSEQGNYGYTF.

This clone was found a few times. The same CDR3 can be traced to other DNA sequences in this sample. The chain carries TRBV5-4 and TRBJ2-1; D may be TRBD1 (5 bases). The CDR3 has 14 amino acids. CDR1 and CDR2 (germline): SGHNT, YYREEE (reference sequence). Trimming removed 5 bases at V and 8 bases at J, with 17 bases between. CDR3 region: CASSAGLLGDEQFF. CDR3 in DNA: TGTGCCAGCAGTGCCGGGCTCTTAGGGGATGAGCAGTTCTTC.

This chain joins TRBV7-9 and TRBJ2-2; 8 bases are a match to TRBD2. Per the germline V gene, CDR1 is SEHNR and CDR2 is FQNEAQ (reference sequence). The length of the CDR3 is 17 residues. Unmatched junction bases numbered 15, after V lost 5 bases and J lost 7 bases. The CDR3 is CASSRWREATQGGELFF. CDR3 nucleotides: TGTGCCAGCAGCCGGTGGCGGGAGGCCACCCAGGGCGGGGAGCTGTTTTTT.

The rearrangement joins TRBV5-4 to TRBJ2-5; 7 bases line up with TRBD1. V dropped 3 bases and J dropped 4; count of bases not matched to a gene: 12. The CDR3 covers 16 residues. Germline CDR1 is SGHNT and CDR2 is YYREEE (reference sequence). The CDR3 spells CASSSNRDRDLETQYF. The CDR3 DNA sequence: TGTGCCAGCAGCTCAAACCGAGACAGGGATTTAGAGACCCAGTACTTC.

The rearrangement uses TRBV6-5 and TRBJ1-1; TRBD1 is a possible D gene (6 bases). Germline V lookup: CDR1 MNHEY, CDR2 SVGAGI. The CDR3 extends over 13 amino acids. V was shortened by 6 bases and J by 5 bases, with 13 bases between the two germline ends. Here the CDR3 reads CASRPRRGTEAFF. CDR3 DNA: TGTGCCAGCAGGCCCAGGAGGGGGACTGAAGCTTTCTTT.

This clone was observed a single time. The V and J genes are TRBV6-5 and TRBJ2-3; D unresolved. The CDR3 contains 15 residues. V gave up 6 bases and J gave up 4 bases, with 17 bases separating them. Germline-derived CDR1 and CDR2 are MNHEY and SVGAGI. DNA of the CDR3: TGTGCCAGCAGACCCGGTCTTTCGGCGCCAGATACGCAGTATTTT. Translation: CASRPGLSAPDTQYF.

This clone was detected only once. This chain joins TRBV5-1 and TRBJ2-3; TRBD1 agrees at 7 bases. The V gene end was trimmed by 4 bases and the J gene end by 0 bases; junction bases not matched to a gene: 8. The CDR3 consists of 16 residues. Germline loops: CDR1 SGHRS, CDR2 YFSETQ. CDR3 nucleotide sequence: TGCGCCAGCAGCCGTCGCCCGGGACAGAGCACAGATACGCAGTATTTT. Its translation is CASSRRPGQSTDTQYF.

The CDR3, as DNA: TGTGCCAGCAGCCCCGGGCGCGGGGGGACGAACACCGGGGAGCTGTTTTTT. Its translation: CASSPGRGGTNTGELFF. The V and J genes are TRBV5-4 and TRBJ2-2; 8 bases match TRBD2. The CDR3 extends over 17 amino acids. V was clipped by 4 bases and J by 0 bases; unmatched bases: 8. Germline V lookup: CDR1 SGHNT, CDR2 YYREEE (reference sequence). Variable domain in full (rest from reference TRBV5-4 and TRBJ2-2): ETGVTQSPTHLIKTRGQQVTLRCSSQSGHNTVSWYQQALGQGPQFIFQYYREEENGRGNFPPRFSGLQFPNYSSELNVNALELDDSALYLCASSPGRGGTNTGELFFGEGSRLTVL.

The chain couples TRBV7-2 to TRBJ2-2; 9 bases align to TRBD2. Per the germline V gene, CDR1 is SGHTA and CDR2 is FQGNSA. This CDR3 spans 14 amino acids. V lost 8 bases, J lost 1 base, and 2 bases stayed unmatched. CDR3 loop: CASVSGRNTGELFF. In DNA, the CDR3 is TGTGCCAGCGTTAGCGGGAGGAACACCGGGGAGCTGTTTTTT.

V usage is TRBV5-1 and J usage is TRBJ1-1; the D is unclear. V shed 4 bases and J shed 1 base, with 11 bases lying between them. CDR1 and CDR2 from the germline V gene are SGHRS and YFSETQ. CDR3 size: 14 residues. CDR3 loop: CASSPYGQNTEAFF. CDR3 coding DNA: TGCGCCAGCAGCCCCTACGGCCAGAACACTGAAGCTTTCTTT.

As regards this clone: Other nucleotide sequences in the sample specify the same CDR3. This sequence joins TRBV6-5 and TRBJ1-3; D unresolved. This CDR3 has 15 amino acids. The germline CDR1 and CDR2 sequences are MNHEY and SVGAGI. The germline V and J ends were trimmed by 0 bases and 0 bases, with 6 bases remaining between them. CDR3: CASSYSGFSGNTIYF. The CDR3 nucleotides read TGTGCCAGCAGTTACTCGGGATTCTCTGGAAACACCATATATTTT.

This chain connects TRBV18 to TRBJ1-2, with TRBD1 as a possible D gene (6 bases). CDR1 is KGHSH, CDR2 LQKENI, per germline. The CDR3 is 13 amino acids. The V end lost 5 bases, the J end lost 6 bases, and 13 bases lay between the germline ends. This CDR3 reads CASSYREGNGYTF. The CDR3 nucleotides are TGTGCCAGCTCATACAGGGAAGGCAATGGCTACACCTTC.

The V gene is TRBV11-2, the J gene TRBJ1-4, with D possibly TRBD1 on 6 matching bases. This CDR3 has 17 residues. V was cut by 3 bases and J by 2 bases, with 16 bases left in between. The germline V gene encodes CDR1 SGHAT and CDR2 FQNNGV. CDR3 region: CASSFSVARGTNEKLFF. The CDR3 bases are TGTGCCAGCAGCTTCTCCGTGGCAAGGGGGACTAATGAAAAACTGTTTTTT.

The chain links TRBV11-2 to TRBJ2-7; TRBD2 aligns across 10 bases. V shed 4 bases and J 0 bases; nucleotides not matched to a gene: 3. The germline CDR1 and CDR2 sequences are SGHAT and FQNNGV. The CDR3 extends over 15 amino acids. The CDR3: CASSSTSGDSYEQYF. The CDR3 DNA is TGTGCCAGCAGCTCCACTAGCGGGGACTCCTACGAGCAGTACTTC.

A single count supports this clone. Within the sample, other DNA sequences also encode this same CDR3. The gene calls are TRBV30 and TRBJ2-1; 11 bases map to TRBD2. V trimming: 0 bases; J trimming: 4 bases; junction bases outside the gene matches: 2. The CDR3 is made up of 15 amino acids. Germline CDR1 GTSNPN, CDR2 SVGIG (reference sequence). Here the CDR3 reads CAWSVGTSGYNEQFF. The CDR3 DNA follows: TGTGCCTGGAGTGTTGGGACTAGCGGTTACAATGAGCAGTTCTTC.

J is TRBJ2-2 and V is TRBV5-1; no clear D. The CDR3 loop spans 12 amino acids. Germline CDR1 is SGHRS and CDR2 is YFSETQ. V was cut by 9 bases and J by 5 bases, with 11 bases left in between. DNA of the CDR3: TGCGCCACCAAGGAAGATACCGGGGAGCTGTTTTTT. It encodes CATKEDTGELFF.

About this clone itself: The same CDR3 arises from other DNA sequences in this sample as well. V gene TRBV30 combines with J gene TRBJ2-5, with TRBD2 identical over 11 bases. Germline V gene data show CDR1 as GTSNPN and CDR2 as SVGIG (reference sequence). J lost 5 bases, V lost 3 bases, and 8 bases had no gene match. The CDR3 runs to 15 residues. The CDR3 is CAWRLAGGPRETQYF. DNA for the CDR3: TGTGCCTGGAGGTTAGCGGGAGGGCCAAGGGAGACCCAGTACTTC.

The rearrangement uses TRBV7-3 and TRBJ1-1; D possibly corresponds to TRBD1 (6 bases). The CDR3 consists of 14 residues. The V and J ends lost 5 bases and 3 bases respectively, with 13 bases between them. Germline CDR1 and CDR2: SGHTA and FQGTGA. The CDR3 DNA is TGTGCCAGCAGCCGTGGGGGCAGGGACACTGAAGCTTTCTTT. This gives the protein CASSRGGRDTEAFF.

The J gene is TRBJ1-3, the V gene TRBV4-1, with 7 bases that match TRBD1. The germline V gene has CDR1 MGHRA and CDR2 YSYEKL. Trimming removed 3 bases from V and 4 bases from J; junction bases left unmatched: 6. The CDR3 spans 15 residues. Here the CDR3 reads CASSQRTGLGNTIYF. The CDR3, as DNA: TGCGCCAGCAGCCAGCGGACAGGCCTCGGAAACACCATATATTTT.